This is a list of T cell receptor beta chains from one sample in a study of cytomegalovirus exposure and HLA in healthy donors. Generated by immunoSEQ multiplex PCR, the TCRdb table keeps only in-frame clones and is missing some. The data contain 150,000 to 200,000 clones, under 85% of them singletons. Input material: PBMCs. These receptors were collected from a woman aged 25-40 years in good health and CMV-seronegative. CDR3s include the opening cysteine and the closing phenylalanine or tryptophan. A D gene is named only where the DNA matches it firmly. Expanded clones get a size class; other rows say once, few or many, or leave the size out.

15 - - TRBJ1-3 TRBV5-5 CASSLVGASGNTIYF TGTGCCAGCAGCTTAGTCGGAGCCTCTGGAAACACCATATATTTT
11 - - TRBJ2-3 TRBV7-9 CASSFYDTQYF TGTGCCAGCAGCTTCTATGATACGCAGTATTTT
14 - TRBD2 TRBJ2-1 TRBV5-4 CASKLAGKVNEQFF TGTGCCAGCAAACTAGCGGGGAAGGTCAATGAGCAGTTCTTC
14 - - TRBJ1-4 TRBV10-3 CAISPSVLNEKLFF TGTGCCATCAGCCCCTCCGTCCTTAATGAAAAACTGTTTTTT
15 - - TRBJ1-6 TRBV7-3 CASSLGGTTVTPLHF TGTGCCAGCAGCTTAGGGGGGACTACAGTTACACCCCTCCACTTT
14 - TRBD2 TRBJ2-5 TRBV9 CASSVVGSRGAQYF TGTGCCAGCAGCGTAGTAGGGAGCCGGGGGGCCCAGTACTTC
13 - - TRBJ1-5 TRBV4-1 CASSQSPNQPQHF TGCGCCAGCAGCCAAAGCCCCAATCAGCCCCAGCATTTT
14 - - TRBJ1-1 TRBV29-1 CSALWSGGGTEAFF TGCAGCGCCCTGTGGTCGGGGGGAGGAACTGAAGCTTTCTTT
14 once TRBD1 TRBJ1-1 TRBV28 CASNVGQGVTEAFF TGTGCCAGCAACGTGGGACAGGGGGTCACTGAAGCTTTCTTT
16 once - TRBJ1-4 TRBV7-9 CASSLDPLATNEKLFF TGTGCCAGCAGCTTAGACCCTTTAGCAACTAATGAAAAACTGTTTTTT
14 once - TRBJ2-7 TRBV18 CASSPAGNSYEQYF TGTGCCAGCTCACCCGCAGGCAATTCATACGAGCAGTACTTC
14 - TRBD1 TRBJ1-3 TRBV11-2 CASSFGTVENTIYF TGTGCCAGCAGCTTCGGGACAGTCGAAAACACCATATATTTT
16 - TRBD1 TRBJ1-4 TRBV11-2 CASSLGQGGTNEKLFF TGTGCCAGCAGCTTGGGACAGGGTGGGACTAATGAAAAACTGTTTTTT
15 - - TRBJ1-2 TRBV27 CASSSDRYNNYGYTF TGTGCCAGCAGTAGTGACAGATACAATAACTATGGCTACACCTTC
14 - - TRBJ1-1 TRBV7-9 CASSLGNTPAEAFF TGTGCCAGCAGCTTAGGCAATACCCCGGCTGAAGCTTTCTTT
13 - - TRBJ2-7 TRBV18 CASSLQPPYEQYF TGTGCCAGCTCACTCCAACCCCCCTACGAGCAGTACTTC
13 - TRBD1 TRBJ1-2 TRBV25-1 CASSATGGAGYTF TGTGCCAGCAGTGCAACAGGGGGTGCAGGCTACACCTTC
14 - TRBD1 TRBJ1-4 TRBV6-5 CASSSYRGNEKLFF TGTGCCAGCAGTTCCTACAGGGGTAATGAAAAACTGTTTTTT
13 - TRBD2 TRBJ2-7 TRBV30 CAWRLAGGQEQYF TGTGCCTGGCGACTAGCGGGGGGGCAAGAGCAGTACTTC
14 - - TRBJ1-5 TRBV9 CASSKQGGDQPQHF TGTGCCAGCAGCAAACAGGGTGGCGATCAGCCCCAGCATTTT
13 once - TRBJ2-5 TRBV11-3 CASSLAGSETQYF TGTGCCAGCAGCTTAGCAGGGTCAGAGACCCAGTACTTC
15 - TRBD1 TRBJ1-5 TRBV5-1 CASSFWTGPNQPQHF TGCGCCAGCAGCTTCTGGACAGGTCCCAATCAGCCCCAGCATTTT
13 - - TRBJ2-7 TRBV5-1 CASSLALNYEQYF TGCGCCAGCAGCTTGGCCCTAAACTACGAGCAGTACTTC
16 - - TRBJ1-3 TRBV9 CASSVSDRNSGNTIYF TGTGCCAGCAGCGTATCCGACAGGAACTCTGGAAACACCATATATTTT
13 - TRBD1 TRBJ1-3 TRBV6-5 CASGQGYGNTIYF TGTGCCAGCGGACAGGGGTATGGAAACACCATATATTTT
12 - - TRBJ1-2 TRBV2 CASSVASGGYTF TGTGCCAGCAGTGTAGCCTCCGGGGGCTACACCTTC
14 once - TRBJ1-1 TRBV6-5 CAVRGQLYSTEAFF TGTGCCGTCCGCGGACAGTTATACTCCACTGAAGCTTTCTTT
14 - TRBD1 TRBJ1-6 TRBV6-5 CAVQGSSYNSPLHF TGTGCCGTACAGGGGAGCTCCTATAATTCACCCCTCCACTTT
16 - - TRBJ1-4 TRBV7-9 CASSLIGTTQNEKLFF TGTGCCAGCAGCTTAATCGGGACAACACAGAATGAAAAACTGTTTTTT
14 - TRBD1 TRBJ1-2 TRBV30 CAWGTTGANYGYTF TGTGCCTGGGGAACAACAGGGGCGAACTATGGCTACACCTTC
15 - - TRBJ2-3 TRBV6-6 CASSNSHRRTDTQYF TGTGCCAGCAGTAACTCCCATCGGAGGACAGATACGCAGTATTTT